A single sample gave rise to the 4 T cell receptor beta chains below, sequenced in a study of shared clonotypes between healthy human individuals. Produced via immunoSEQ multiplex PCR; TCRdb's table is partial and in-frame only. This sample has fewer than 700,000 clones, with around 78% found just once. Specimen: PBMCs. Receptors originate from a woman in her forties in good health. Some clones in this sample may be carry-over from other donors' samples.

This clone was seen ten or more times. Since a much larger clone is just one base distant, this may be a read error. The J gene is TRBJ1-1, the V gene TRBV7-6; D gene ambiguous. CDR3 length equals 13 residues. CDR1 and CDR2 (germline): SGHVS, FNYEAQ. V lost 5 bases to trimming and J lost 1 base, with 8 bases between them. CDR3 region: CASSPDTNTEAFF. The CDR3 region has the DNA TGTGCCAGCAGCCCTGACACGAACACTGAAGCTTTCTTT.

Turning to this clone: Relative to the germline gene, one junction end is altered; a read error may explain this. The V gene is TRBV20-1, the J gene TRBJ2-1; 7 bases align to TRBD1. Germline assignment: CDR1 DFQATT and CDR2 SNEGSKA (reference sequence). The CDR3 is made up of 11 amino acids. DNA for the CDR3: TGCAGTGCTACGGGACAGCTAAACCGAATCTTC. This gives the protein CSATGQLNRIF.

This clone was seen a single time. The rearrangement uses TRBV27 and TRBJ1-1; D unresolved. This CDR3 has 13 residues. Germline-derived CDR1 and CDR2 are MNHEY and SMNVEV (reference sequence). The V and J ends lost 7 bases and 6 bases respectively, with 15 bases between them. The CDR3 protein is CASIARAGAEAFF. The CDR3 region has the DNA TGTGCCAGCATAGCACGGGCAGGCGCTGAAGCTTTCTTT.

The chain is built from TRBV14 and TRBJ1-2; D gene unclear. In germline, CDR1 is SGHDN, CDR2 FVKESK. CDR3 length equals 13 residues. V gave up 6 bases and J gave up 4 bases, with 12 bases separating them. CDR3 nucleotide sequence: TGTGCCAGCAGTGCGGGCCGTCTCTATGGCTACACCTTC. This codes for CASSAGRLYGYTF.